The table lists the clone carrying this TCR beta chain with a few counts. No antigen is known for it. The entry originates in a study of high-grade serous ovarian cancer treatment subgroups. With 2 bases removed from V and 5 bases from J, the gap between germline ends came to 7 bases. CDR3 length equals 13 residues. Germline V gene sequence: CDR1 KGHSH, CDR2 LQKENI. Notes on the study in general: Repertoire similarity ranged roughly 0.11 to 0.85 between tumors of one patient. Higher neoantigen levels went with greater TCR clonal relatedness.

Tumor tissue was taken before any definitive surgery or chemotherapy was given. Libraries were prepared by immunoSEQ multiplex PCR; TCRdb keeps only in-frame clonotypes and omits some of them. The profile shows about 28,000 clones, around 80% of them singletons. The TCR comes from a human donor with high-grade serous ovarian cancer. Sequenced input: tumor tissue. This chain uses TRBV18 with TRBJ1-5; possibly TRBD1 for D (5 bases). Here the CDR3 reads CASSPRGDQPQHF. CDR3 DNA: TGTGCCAGCTCACCAAGGGGTGATCAGCCCCAGCATTTT.